Listed below are T cell receptor beta chains from one sample, sequenced in a study of shared clonotypes between healthy human individuals. Method: immunoSEQ multiplex PCR; TCRdb's copy keeps in-frame clones and lacks some. The sample has about 580,000 clones, roughly 98% seen once. The material sequenced was naive CD8+ T cells sorted from blood. These receptors came from a man aged 30-40 years in good health. Both conserved end residues are part of each CDR3. A D gene is named only where the DNA matches it firmly. Size values are once, few and many counts, or a class for expanded clones, and some rows have none.

>TRBV14|TRBD2|TRBJ2-1|once
TGTGCCAGCAGCCCAGTGGGGGGACTAGCGGACAATGAGCAGTTCTTC
CASSPVGGLADNEQFF
>TRBV2|NA|TRBJ1-1|NA
TGTGCCAGCAGTGACCCAGATTTGAACACTGAAGCTTTCTTT
CASSDPDLNTEAFF
>TRBV4-1|NA|TRBJ1-1|NA
TGCGCCAGCAGCCAAGTGACCAATACTGAAGCTTTCTTT
CASSQVTNTEAFF
>TRBV11-3|NA|TRBJ2-5|NA
TGTGCCAGCAGCCACCGGGACGGGCAAGAGACCCAGTACTTC
CASSHRDGQETQYF
>TRBV4-1|NA|TRBJ1-5|NA
TGCGCCAGCAGCCACGGACTGAATCAGCCCCAGCATTTT
CASSHGLNQPQHF
>TRBV29-1|NA|TRBJ2-1|NA
TGCAGCGTTCAACCCCCGGGATACAATGAGCAGTTCTTC
CSVQPPGYNEQFF
>TRBV6-5|NA|TRBJ1-5|NA
TGTGCCAGCAGTCTCGATCAAAACAGCAATCAGCCCCAGCATTTT
CASSLDQNSNQPQHF
>TRBV6-1|NA|TRBJ2-1|NA
TGTGCCAGCCTGAGCCCCTCCTACAATGAGCAGTTCTTC
CASLSPSYNEQFF
>TRBV27|NA|TRBJ2-1|NA
TGTGCCAGCAGTTTAGCGGGGCCCTACAATGAGCAGTTCTTC
CASSLAGPYNEQFF
>TRBV6-1|NA|TRBJ2-7|NA
TGTGCCAGCAGTGAATGGACTAACGAGCAGTACTTC
CASSEWTNEQYF
>TRBV27|TRBD2|TRBJ2-5|NA
TGTGCCAGCAGTTTAACTGTGGGAGGGACCCAAGAGACCCAGTACTTC
CASSLTVGGTQETQYF
>TRBV27|NA|TRBJ1-2|NA
TGTGCCAGCAGTTCCATGGACAGTGGGGTGGCCGCCGACCTTTATGGCTACACCTTC
CASSSMDSGVAADLYGYTF
>TRBV4-1|TRBD1|TRBJ2-5|NA
TGCGCCAGCAGCCCCTTTACAGGGGAAGAGACCCAGTACTTC
CASSPFTGEETQYF
>TRBV27|NA|TRBJ2-2|NA
TGTGCCAGCAGTTTGGTTGGCGGGGAGCTGTTTTTT
CASSLVGGELFF
>TRBV2|TRBD2|TRBJ2-7|NA
TGTGCCAGCGGGACTAGCTACGAGCAGTACTTC
CASGTSYEQYF
>TRBV2|TRBD1|TRBJ1-1|NA
TGTGCCAGCAGTGAGCCCGGGACAGATATGAACACTGAAGCTTTCTTT
CASSEPGTDMNTEAFF
>TRBV9|TRBD2|TRBJ2-1|NA
TGTGCCAGCAGCGTTAGCGGGAGTAATAATGAGCAGTTCTTC
CASSVSGSNNEQFF
>TRBV25-1|TRBD2|TRBJ2-7|once
TGTGCCTCCCGGGGGAGCGGGAGTACACGCTCCTACGAGCAGTACTTC
CASRGSGSTRSYEQYF
>TRBV2|TRBD1|TRBJ1-1|NA
TGTGCCAGCAGGATACCGTTGACAGGGGGCAACACTGAAGCTTTCTTT
CASRIPLTGGNTEAFF
>TRBV15|TRBD2|TRBJ2-2|NA
TGTGCCACCGCAAGACTAGCGGGAGGTCCCGGGGAGCTGTTTTTT
CATARLAGGPGELFF
>TRBV5-8|NA|TRBJ2-3|NA
TGTGCCAGCAGCTTGGGCAGGGTTGGAGATACGCAGTATTTT
CASSLGRVGDTQYF
>TRBV27|NA|TRBJ1-1|NA
TGTGCCAGCAGTTTATTAGGAGATGAAGCTTTCTTT
CASSLLGDEAFF
>TRBV6-6|NA|TRBJ2-2|NA
TGTGCCAGCAGGCCAATGGTGGCAGGCGACACCGGGGAGCTGTTTTTT
CASRPMVAGDTGELFF
>TRBV15|NA|TRBJ1-1|NA
TGTGCCACCAGCAGAGCGATACACACTGAAGCTTTCTTT
CATSRAIHTEAFF
>TRBV14|NA|TRBJ2-7|NA
TGTGCCAGCAGCCCTCAGGGTGTCTACGAGCAGTACTTC
CASSPQGVYEQYF
>TRBV11-2|NA|TRBJ2-5|once
TGTGCCAGCAGCTCAAGGGGCCCGTTCGAGACCCAGTACTTC
CASSSRGPFETQYF
>TRBV6-5|NA|TRBJ2-7|NA
TGTGCCAGTAAAAGAGGGTTCGGGGGGCCCTACGAGCAGTACTTC
CASKRGFGGPYEQYF
>TRBV7-9|TRBD1|TRBJ2-1|NA
TGTGCCAGCAGCCACGACCCGACAGGGCCGACCTACAATGAGCAGTTCTTC
CASSHDPTGPTYNEQFF
>TRBV5-3|NA|TRBJ1-2|NA
TGTGCCAGAAGCCCGGGGGGACGTGGCTACACCTTC
CARSPGGRGYTF
>TRBV15|NA|TRBJ2-4|NA
TGTGCCACCAGTCCGACCCCCGCGTCGGCCATTCAGTACTTC
CATSPTPASAIQYF
>TRBV19|TRBD2|TRBJ2-1|NA
TGTGCCAGCCAGTATAGAGGGACTAGCGGGAGTGAGAATGAGCAGTTCTTC
CASQYRGTSGSENEQFF
>TRBV7-9|TRBD1|TRBJ2-2|NA
TGTGCCAGCAGCTCGTGGACAGGGAAGACTTTGTTTACCGGGGAGCTGTTTTTT
CASSSWTGKTLFTGELFF
>TRBV7-9|TRBD1|TRBJ2-2|NA
TGTGCCAGCACTTCAGGACAGGGTACCACCGGGGAGCTGTTTTTT
CASTSGQGTTGELFF
>TRBV2|TRBD2|TRBJ2-2|NA
TGTGCCAGCAGGTTAGCGGGAGTGTGGACCGGGGAGCTGTTTTTT
CASRLAGVWTGELFF
>TRBV6-5|NA|TRBJ2-7|NA
TGTGCCAGCAGCCCCGATATCCCCAGCTCCTACGAGCAGTACTTC
CASSPDIPSSYEQYF
>TRBV7-9|NA|TRBJ2-2|NA
TGTGCCAGCAGCTTAGCTGGGACTACCGGGGAGCTGTTTTTT
CASSLAGTTGELFF
>TRBV11-3|NA|TRBJ2-3|NA
TGTGCCAGCAGCTTGGGGGACAGCACAGATACGCAGTATTTT
CASSLGDSTDTQYF
>TRBV10-1|NA|TRBJ1-1|NA
TGCGCCAGCAGTGAAACGGGGGTGGGAACTGAAGCTTTCTTT
CASSETGVGTEAFF
>TRBV19|NA|TRBJ2-7|NA
TGTGCCAGTAGCCAGAGAGATAACTACGAGCAGTACTTC
CASSQRDNYEQYF
>TRBV27|TRBD2|TRBJ2-5|NA
TGTGCCAGCATGAGCGGGGCGGAGACCCAGTACTTC
CASMSGAETQYF
>TRBV27|NA|TRBJ2-1|NA
TGTGCCAGCAGTTTAGGGGGTGCCTACAATGAGCAGTTCTTC
CASSLGGAYNEQFF
>TRBV7-9|TRBD2|TRBJ2-5|NA
TGTGCCAGCAGCTTAGAGCCCACTAGCGGACCCTTGTTGTCCCAGTACTTC
CASSLEPTSGPLLSQYF
>TRBV5-5|TRBD2|TRBJ2-7|NA
TGTGCCAGCAGCTTGAGGGGAGGGGCGGGCTCCTACGAGCAGTACTTC
CASSLRGGAGSYEQYF
>TRBV13|NA|TRBJ2-3|NA
TGTGCCAGCAGTTTGTCAGCGGTAACTAGCACAGATACGCAGTATTTT
CASSLSAVTSTDTQYF
>TRBV5-5|NA|TRBJ2-7|NA
TGTGCCAGCAGCTCCCGACTAGGAACCTTATACGAGCAGTACTTC
CASSSRLGTLYEQYF
>TRBV7-9|TRBD2|TRBJ2-7|NA
TGTGCCAGCAGCATGGGACTAGCCGATGAGCAGTACTTC
CASSMGLADEQYF
>TRBV9|TRBD2|TRBJ2-1|once
TGTGCCAGCAGCCCCGGGGGGGAGCAGTTCTTC
CASSPGGEQFF
>TRBV7-9|NA|TRBJ2-7|NA
TGTGCCAGCAGCCCCGTGGGTACTGCCTCCTACGAGCAGTACTTC
CASSPVGTASYEQYF
>TRBV4-3|TRBD2|TRBJ2-7|NA
TGCGCCAGCAGCCAAGCGGGACTAGCGGGAGACGAGCAGTACTTC
CASSQAGLAGDEQYF
>TRBV19|TRBD1|TRBJ1-5|once
TGTGCCAGTAGTATCGTTGCCGGGACAGGGGGCTATAGCAATCAGCCCCAGCATTTT
CASSIVAGTGGYSNQPQHF
>TRBV14|NA|TRBJ2-2|NA
TGTGCCAGCAGCCAAGCCCCGAGAACCGGGGAGCTGTTTTTT
CASSQAPRTGELFF
>TRBV5-5|TRBD1|TRBJ1-2|NA
TGTGCCAGCAGTTCGCTCGACAGGGTTTACGAAAATGGCTACACCTTC
CASSSLDRVYENGYTF
>TRBV9|TRBD2|TRBJ2-1|NA
TGTGCCAGCAGCGTACGACTAGCGGGAGAGTCCTACAATGAGCAGTTCTTC
CASSVRLAGESYNEQFF
>TRBV15|NA|TRBJ2-1|once
TGTGCCACCAGCAGAGATATGGCTATGGATGAGCAGTTCTTC
CATSRDMAMDEQFF
>TRBV28|TRBD1|TRBJ2-1|NA
TGTGCCAGCAGTCCCCGGACAGGGGGCAGGTTGAATGAGCAGTTCTTC
CASSPRTGGRLNEQFF
>TRBV5-1|NA|TRBJ2-3|NA
TGCGCCAGCAGAAATTCCTTGTCCAGGCCCTCAGATACGCAGTATTTT
CASRNSLSRPSDTQYF
>TRBV28|NA|TRBJ2-3|NA
TGTGCCAGCAGTCACAACTCGATTACCGCAGATACGCAGTATTTT
CASSHNSITADTQYF
>TRBV9|TRBD2|TRBJ2-2|NA
TGTGCCAGCAGCGTAGTACCTAGCGGGAGGGTAGGGACCGGGGAGCTGTTTTTT
CASSVVPSGRVGTGELFF
>TRBV5-6|NA|TRBJ2-3|few
TGTGCCAGCAGCCCCAGACTAGTAGATACGCAGTATTTT
CASSPRLVDTQYF
>TRBV28|NA|TRBJ2-7|NA
TGTGCCAGCAGGCTCCTTAACTCCTACGAGCAGTACTTC
CASRLLNSYEQYF